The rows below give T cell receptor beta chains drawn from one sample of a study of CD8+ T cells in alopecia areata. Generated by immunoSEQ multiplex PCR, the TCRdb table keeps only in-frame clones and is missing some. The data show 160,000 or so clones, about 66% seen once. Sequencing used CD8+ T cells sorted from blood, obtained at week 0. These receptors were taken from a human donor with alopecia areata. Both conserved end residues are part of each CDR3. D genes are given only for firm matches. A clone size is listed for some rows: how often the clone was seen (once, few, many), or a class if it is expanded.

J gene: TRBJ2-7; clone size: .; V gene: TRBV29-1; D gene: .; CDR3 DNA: TGCAGCGTTGAGGGGCTTAACTACGAGCAGTACTTC; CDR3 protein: CSVEGLNYEQYF
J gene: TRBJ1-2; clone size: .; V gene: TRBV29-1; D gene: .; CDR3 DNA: TGCAGCGTTGTAGCGGGGCAAAAGGGCTACACCTTC; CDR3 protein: CSVVAGQKGYTF
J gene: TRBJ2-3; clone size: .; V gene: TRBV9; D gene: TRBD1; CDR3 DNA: TGTGCCAGCAGCGGGACAGGCCCAAAGGGGGCAGATACGCAGTATTTT; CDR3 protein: CASSGTGPKGADTQYF
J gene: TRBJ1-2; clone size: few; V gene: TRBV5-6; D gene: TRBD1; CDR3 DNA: TGTGCCAGCAGCTCAGGGACAGGGGATGGGAGTAGCGACACCTTC; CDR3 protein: CASSSGTGDGSSDTF
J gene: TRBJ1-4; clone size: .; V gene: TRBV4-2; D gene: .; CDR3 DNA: TGTGCCAGCAGCCAAGCTGGGGTGGATGAAAAACTGTTTTTT; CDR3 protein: CASSQAGVDEKLFF
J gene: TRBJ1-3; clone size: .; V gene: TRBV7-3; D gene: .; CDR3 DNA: TGTGCCAGCAGCTTAAACGGCGGATTTGGAAACACCATATATTTT; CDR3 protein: CASSLNGGFGNTIYF
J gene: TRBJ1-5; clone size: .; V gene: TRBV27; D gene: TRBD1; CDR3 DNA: TGTGCCAGCAGTCCCGACAGGGGCAATCAGCCCCAGCATTTT; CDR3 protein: CASSPDRGNQPQHF
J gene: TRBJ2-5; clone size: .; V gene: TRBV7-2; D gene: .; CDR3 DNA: TGTGCCAGCAGCTTGACTGCCGACCAAGAGACCCAGTACTTC; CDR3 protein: CASSLTADQETQYF
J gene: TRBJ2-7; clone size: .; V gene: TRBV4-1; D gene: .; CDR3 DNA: TGCGCCAGCGCTAAATCCGGCGAGCAGTACTTC; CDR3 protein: CASAKSGEQYF
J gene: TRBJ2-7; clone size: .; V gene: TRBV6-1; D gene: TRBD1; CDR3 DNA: TGTGCCAGCAGTGAAGACGAGGAAGGGACAGGGGCGATCGAGCAGTACTTC; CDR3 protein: CASSEDEEGTGAIEQYF
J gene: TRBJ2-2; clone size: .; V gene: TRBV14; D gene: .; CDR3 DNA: TGTGCCAGCAGCCAAGTGATGAACACCGGGGAGCTGTTTTTT; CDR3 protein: CASSQVMNTGELFF
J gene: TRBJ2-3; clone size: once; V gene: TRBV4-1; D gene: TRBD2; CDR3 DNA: TGCGCCAGCAGCCAGAGAGCGGGGGATCCCACAGATACGCAGTATTTT; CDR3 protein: CASSQRAGDPTDTQYF
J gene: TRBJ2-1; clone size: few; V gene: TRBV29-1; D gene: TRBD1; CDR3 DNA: TGCAGCGTAGGGGAAGGGGGCGCCGAGCAGTTCTTC; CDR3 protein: CSVGEGGAEQFF
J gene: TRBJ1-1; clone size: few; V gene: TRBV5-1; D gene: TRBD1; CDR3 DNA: TGCGCCAGCAGCCCTCCTCAGGGGGGGACTGAAGCTTTCTTT; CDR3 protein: CASSPPQGGTEAFF
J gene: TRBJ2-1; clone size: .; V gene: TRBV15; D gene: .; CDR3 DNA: TGTGCCACCAGCGGCAGGGGACACAATGAGCAGTTCTTC; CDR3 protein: CATSGRGHNEQFF
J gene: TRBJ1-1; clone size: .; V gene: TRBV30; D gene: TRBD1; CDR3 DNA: TGTGCGATCAAGGGGGCCACTGAAGCTTTCTTT; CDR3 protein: CAIKGATEAFF
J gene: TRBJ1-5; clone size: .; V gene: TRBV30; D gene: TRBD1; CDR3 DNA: TGTGCCTGGGGTCGACAGGGCGCAAATCAGCCCCAGCATTTT; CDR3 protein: CAWGRQGANQPQHF
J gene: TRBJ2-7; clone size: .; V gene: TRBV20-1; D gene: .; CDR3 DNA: TGCAGTGCTAGCAGCACCTACGAGCAGTACTTC; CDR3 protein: CSASSTYEQYF
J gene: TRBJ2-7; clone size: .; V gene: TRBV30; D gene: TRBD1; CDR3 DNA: TGTGCCTGGTTGGGAACGGGACAGGGTTTTTACGAGCAGTACTTC; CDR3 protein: CAWLGTGQGFYEQYF
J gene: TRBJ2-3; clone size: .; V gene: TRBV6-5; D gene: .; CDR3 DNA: TGTGCCAGCAGTCCGTCGGGACCTCTGGCGCAGTATTTT; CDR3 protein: CASSPSGPLAQYF
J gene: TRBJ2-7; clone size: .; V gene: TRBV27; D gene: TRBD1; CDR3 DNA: TGTGCCAGCAGTCCCTTTTCTGGGACAGGGACCTACGAGCAGTACTTC; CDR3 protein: CASSPFSGTGTYEQYF
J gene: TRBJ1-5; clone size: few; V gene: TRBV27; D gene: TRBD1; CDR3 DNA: TGTGCCGGGGGACAGGAGACTCAGCGGCAGCCCCAGCATTTT; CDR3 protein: CAGGQETQRQPQHF
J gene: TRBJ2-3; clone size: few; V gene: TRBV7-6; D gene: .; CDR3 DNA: TGTGCCAGCTCCGGAGTCGGGGGGCAGGGAGATACGCAGTATTTT; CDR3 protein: CASSGVGGQGDTQYF
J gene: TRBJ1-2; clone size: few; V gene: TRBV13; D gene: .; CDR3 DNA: TGTGCCAGCGGGGTAACGGAGACAGTATTCAATGGCTACACCTTC; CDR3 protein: CASGVTETVFNGYTF
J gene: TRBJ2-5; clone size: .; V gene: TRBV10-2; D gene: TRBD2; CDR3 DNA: TGCGCCATCGGGACTAGCGGGGCCCCCCAAGAGACCCAGTACTTC; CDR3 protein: CAIGTSGAPQETQYF
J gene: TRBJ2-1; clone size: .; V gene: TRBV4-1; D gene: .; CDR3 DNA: TGCGCCAGCAGCCAAGGGGGGAATGAGCAGTTCTTC; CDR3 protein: CASSQGGNEQFF
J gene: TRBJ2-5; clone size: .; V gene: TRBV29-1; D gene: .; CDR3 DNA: TGCAGCGTTGAGAGTAGGCTGGGGACCCAGTACTTC; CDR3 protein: CSVESRLGTQYF
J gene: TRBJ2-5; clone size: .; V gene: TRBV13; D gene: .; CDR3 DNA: TGTGCCAGCAGGTTGGGGTTTGAGACCCAGTACTTC; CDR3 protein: CASRLGFETQYF
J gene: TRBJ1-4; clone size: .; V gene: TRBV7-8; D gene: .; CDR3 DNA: TGTGCCAGCAGCTTAGCGGGCAGGGTTGAAGAAAAACTGTTTTTT; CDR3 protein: CASSLAGRVEEKLFF
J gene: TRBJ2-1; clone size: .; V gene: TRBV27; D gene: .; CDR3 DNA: TGTGCCAGCAGTTTAGCGGGTCTTCTCTCCTACAATGAGCAGTTCTTC; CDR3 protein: CASSLAGLLSYNEQFF
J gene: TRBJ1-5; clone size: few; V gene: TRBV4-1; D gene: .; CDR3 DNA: TGCGCCAGCAGCCAAGATATGGCCAGCGGGCATCAGCCCCAGCATTTT; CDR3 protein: CASSQDMASGHQPQHF